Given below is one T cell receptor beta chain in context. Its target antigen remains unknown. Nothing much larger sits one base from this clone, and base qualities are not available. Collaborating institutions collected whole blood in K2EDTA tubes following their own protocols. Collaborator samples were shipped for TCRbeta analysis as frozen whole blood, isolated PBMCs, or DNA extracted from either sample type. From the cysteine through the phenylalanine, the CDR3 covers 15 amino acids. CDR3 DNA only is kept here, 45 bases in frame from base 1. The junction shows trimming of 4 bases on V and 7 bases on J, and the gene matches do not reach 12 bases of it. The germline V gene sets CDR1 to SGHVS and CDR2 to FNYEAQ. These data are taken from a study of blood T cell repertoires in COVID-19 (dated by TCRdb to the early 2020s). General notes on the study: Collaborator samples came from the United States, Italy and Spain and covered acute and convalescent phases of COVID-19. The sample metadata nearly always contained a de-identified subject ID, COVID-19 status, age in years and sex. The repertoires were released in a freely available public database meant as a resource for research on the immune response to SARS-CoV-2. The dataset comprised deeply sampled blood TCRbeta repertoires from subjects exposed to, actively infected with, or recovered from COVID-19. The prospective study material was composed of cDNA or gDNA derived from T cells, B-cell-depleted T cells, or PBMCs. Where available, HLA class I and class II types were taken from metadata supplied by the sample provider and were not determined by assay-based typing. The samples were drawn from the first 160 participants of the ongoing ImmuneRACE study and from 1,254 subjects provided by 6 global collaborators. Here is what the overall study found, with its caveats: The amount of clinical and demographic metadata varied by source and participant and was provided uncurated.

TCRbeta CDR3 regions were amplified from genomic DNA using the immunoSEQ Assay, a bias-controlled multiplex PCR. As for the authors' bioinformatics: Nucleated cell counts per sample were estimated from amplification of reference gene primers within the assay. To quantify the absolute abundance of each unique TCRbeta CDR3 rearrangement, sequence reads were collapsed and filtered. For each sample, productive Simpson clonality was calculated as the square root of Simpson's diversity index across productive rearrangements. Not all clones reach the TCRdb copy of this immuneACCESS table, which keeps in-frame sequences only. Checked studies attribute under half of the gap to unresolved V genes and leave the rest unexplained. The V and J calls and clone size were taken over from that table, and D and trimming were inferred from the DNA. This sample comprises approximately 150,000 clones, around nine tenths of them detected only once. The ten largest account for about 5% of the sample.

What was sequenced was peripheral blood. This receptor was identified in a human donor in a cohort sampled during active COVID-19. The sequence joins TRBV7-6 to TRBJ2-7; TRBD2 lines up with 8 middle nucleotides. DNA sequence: TGTGCCAGCAGCTCCCTTGGCGGCGCGGGGGGTGAGCAGTACTTC. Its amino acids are CASSSLGGAGGEQYF.